The text below deals with one T cell receptor (beta chain). Its antigen is undetermined. The data originate from a study of T cells in Graves' hyperthyroidism and ophthalmopathy. Researchers took RNA transcripts and amplified the TCR beta CDR3 regions from them. HTBI primers were the set used in a first-round RT-PCR of the TCR CDR3. MiXCR, applied by TCRdb to the multiplex PCR reads, yields one record per CDR3 protein. In the table there are hundreds of thousands of distinct CDR3 sequences, roughly 21% of which are singletons. Exclusion followed for patients with uncontrolled infection, other autoimmune disease, pregnancy or lactation. In making diagnoses, clinical symptoms, serum thyroxine and TRAb, thyroid ultrasound and orbital computed tomography were all used. Cells are PBMCs isolated from roughly 9.2 ml of fresh blood. V lost 6 bases and J 6 bases, leaving 14 bases between the germline ends. This CDR3 has 13 residues. CDR1 is DFQATT and CDR2 is SNEGSKA in the germline V gene (reference sequence).

Study conclusions and caveats: Within blood appeared most thyroid clonotypes that had expanded above 0.001.

The TCR originated in a middle-aged man with Graves' ophthalmopathy. Sample: blood. V and J are TRBV20-1 and TRBJ2-2; possibly TRBD2 for D (5 bases). CDR3 region: CSADGTRAGELFF. In nucleotides, the CDR3 is TGCAGTGCCGACGGTACGAGGGCCGGGGAGCTGTTTTTT.